These T cell receptor beta chains were read from a single sample in a study of CD8+ T cells in alopecia areata. Assay: immunoSEQ multiplex PCR; the TCRdb copy retains only in-frame clones and omits some. Among 270,000 or so clones, 58% were seen once, and the ten largest hold approximately 1.7%. Sequenced here: CD4+ T cells sorted from blood, sampled at week 24, from a patient treated with tofacitinib. Receptors were obtained from a human donor with alopecia areata. CDR3s include the opening cysteine and the closing phenylalanine or tryptophan. Each record gives: D gene, J gene, clone size, V gene, CDR3 DNA, CDR3 protein. D genes are given only for firm matches. Part of the rows lack a size; the others show once, few, many or a class for expanded clones.

d_gene: -
j_gene: TRBJ1-1
abundance: -
v_gene: TRBV29-1
CDR3nt: TGCAGCGTAGGGAGGGGGTCGAACACTGAAGCTTTCTTT
CDR3aa: CSVGRGSNTEAFF

d_gene: -
j_gene: TRBJ1-1
abundance: -
v_gene: TRBV9
CDR3nt: TGTGCCAGCAGCGGGACAGAGAAAAACACTGAAGCTTTCTTT
CDR3aa: CASSGTEKNTEAFF

d_gene: TRBD1
j_gene: TRBJ1-2
abundance: few
v_gene: TRBV7-2
CDR3nt: TGTGCCAGCAGCGCCCGGGACAGTTACTATGGCTACACCTTC
CDR3aa: CASSARDSYYGYTF

d_gene: -
j_gene: TRBJ2-1
abundance: few
v_gene: TRBV11-2
CDR3nt: TGTGCCAGCAGCTTGGCTAGATCTGCGCAGTTCTTC
CDR3aa: CASSLARSAQFF

d_gene: -
j_gene: TRBJ2-7
abundance: few
v_gene: TRBV29-1
CDR3nt: TGCAGCGTTGGCACCGGGGGACCGGGCTCCTACGAGCAGTACTTC
CDR3aa: CSVGTGGPGSYEQYF

d_gene: -
j_gene: TRBJ2-5
abundance: once
v_gene: TRBV10-3
CDR3nt: TGTGCCATCAGTGAACGGAACTGGGGCAGGGTGGAAGAGACCCAGTACTTC
CDR3aa: CAISERNWGRVEETQYF

d_gene: -
j_gene: TRBJ2-2
abundance: -
v_gene: TRBV2
CDR3nt: TGTGCCAGCAGTCCGAGGAAGAACACCGGGGAGCTGTTTTTT
CDR3aa: CASSPRKNTGELFF

d_gene: TRBD1
j_gene: TRBJ2-3
abundance: -
v_gene: TRBV30
CDR3nt: TGTGCCTGGAGTAGGGACAGAAACACAGATACGCAGTATTTT
CDR3aa: CAWSRDRNTDTQYF

d_gene: TRBD2
j_gene: TRBJ2-1
abundance: -
v_gene: TRBV5-6
CDR3nt: TGTGCCAGCAGCTATGAAGAGCGGGGGGCAGGCAATGAGCAGTTCTTC
CDR3aa: CASSYEERGAGNEQFF

d_gene: -
j_gene: TRBJ2-5
abundance: -
v_gene: TRBV4-2
CDR3nt: TGTGCCAGCAGCCAAGAACCTGGGGACTGGGAGACCCAGTACTTC
CDR3aa: CASSQEPGDWETQYF

d_gene: -
j_gene: TRBJ2-7
abundance: -
v_gene: TRBV28
CDR3nt: TGTGCCAGCAGTACATTTAAGGGGTCCCACGAGCAGTACTTC
CDR3aa: CASSTFKGSHEQYF

d_gene: TRBD1
j_gene: TRBJ1-2
abundance: -
v_gene: TRBV5-1
CDR3nt: TGCGCCAGCAGCCCATCGACAGGGCTTAACTATGGCTACACCTTC
CDR3aa: CASSPSTGLNYGYTF

d_gene: -
j_gene: TRBJ1-2
abundance: -
v_gene: TRBV13
CDR3nt: TGTGCCAGCAGCTTAGAGGGACCCCATGGCTACACCTTC
CDR3aa: CASSLEGPHGYTF

d_gene: -
j_gene: TRBJ1-2
abundance: -
v_gene: TRBV16
CDR3nt: TGTGCCAGCAGCCCGGCGCAATGGTATGGCTACACCTTC
CDR3aa: CASSPAQWYGYTF

d_gene: TRBD1
j_gene: TRBJ1-2
abundance: -
v_gene: TRBV25-1
CDR3nt: TGTGCCAGCAAGCAGGACAGGGAAGGCGGCTACACCTTC
CDR3aa: CASKQDREGGYTF

d_gene: TRBD1
j_gene: TRBJ1-5
abundance: -
v_gene: TRBV19
CDR3nt: TGTGCCAGCCGATTAGACAGGGGAAGCAATCAGCCCCAGCATTTT
CDR3aa: CASRLDRGSNQPQHF

d_gene: -
j_gene: TRBJ1-4
abundance: -
v_gene: TRBV30
CDR3nt: TGTGCCTGGAGACCCCCGGGCCTGCGCGGTGAAAAACTGTTTTTT
CDR3aa: CAWRPPGLRGEKLFF

d_gene: -
j_gene: TRBJ1-5
abundance: -
v_gene: TRBV7-9
CDR3nt: TGTGCCAGCAGCTCGGACGGGAATCAGCCCCAGCATTTT
CDR3aa: CASSSDGNQPQHF

d_gene: TRBD2
j_gene: TRBJ2-1
abundance: -
v_gene: TRBV4-1
CDR3nt: TGCGCCAGCAGCCAAGGGGGGACTAGCTTCCATGAGCAGTTCTTC
CDR3aa: CASSQGGTSFHEQFF

d_gene: -
j_gene: TRBJ1-1
abundance: -
v_gene: TRBV18
CDR3nt: TGTGCCAGCTCACGATCGTCCGGGATGTACACTGAAGCTTTCTTT
CDR3aa: CASSRSSGMYTEAFF

d_gene: -
j_gene: TRBJ1-1
abundance: -
v_gene: TRBV30
CDR3nt: TGTGCCGGCTACCGAAGCACTGAAGCTTTCTTT
CDR3aa: CAGYRSTEAFF

d_gene: -
j_gene: TRBJ2-2
abundance: -
v_gene: TRBV14
CDR3nt: TGTGCCAGCACCCGCACCGCGGGGGCCCACACCGGGGAGCTGTTTTTT
CDR3aa: CASTRTAGAHTGELFF

d_gene: -
j_gene: TRBJ2-5
abundance: -
v_gene: TRBV5-1
CDR3nt: TGCGCCAGCAGCGCGACTGGGGAGACCCAGTACTTC
CDR3aa: CASSATGETQYF

d_gene: TRBD1
j_gene: TRBJ2-5
abundance: -
v_gene: TRBV29-1
CDR3nt: TGCAGCACGGGACAGCTCCAAGAGACCCAGTACTTC
CDR3aa: CSTGQLQETQYF

d_gene: TRBD2
j_gene: TRBJ2-2
abundance: -
v_gene: TRBV7-3
CDR3nt: TGTGCCAGCAGCTTAATGAGCGGGGCGAACACCGGGGAGCTGTTTTTT
CDR3aa: CASSLMSGANTGELFF

d_gene: TRBD1
j_gene: TRBJ2-7
abundance: -
v_gene: TRBV7-9
CDR3nt: TGTGCCAGCACCGACAGGGGATACGAGCAGTACTTC
CDR3aa: CASTDRGYEQYF

d_gene: TRBD1
j_gene: TRBJ1-1
abundance: -
v_gene: TRBV29-1
CDR3nt: TGCAGCGTTGGGGGACAGCAATGGAGTAACACTGAAGCTTTCTTT
CDR3aa: CSVGGQQWSNTEAFF

d_gene: -
j_gene: TRBJ1-4
abundance: -
v_gene: TRBV30
CDR3nt: TGTGCCTGGAGTACCAGGGGAACTAATGAAAAACTGTTTTTT
CDR3aa: CAWSTRGTNEKLFF

d_gene: TRBD1
j_gene: TRBJ2-7
abundance: -
v_gene: TRBV7-2
CDR3nt: TGTGCCAGCAGCTTTAATGGACAGGGGTTTGCCGAGCAGTACTTC
CDR3aa: CASSFNGQGFAEQYF

d_gene: -
j_gene: TRBJ1-5
abundance: -
v_gene: TRBV19
CDR3nt: TGTGCCTCACGGGCCCAATATAGCAATCAGCCCCAGCATTTT
CDR3aa: CASRAQYSNQPQHF

d_gene: TRBD2
j_gene: TRBJ2-5
abundance: -
v_gene: TRBV30
CDR3nt: TGTGCCTGGATGATCGGGGGGATCCGGACCCAGTACTTC
CDR3aa: CAWMIGGIRTQYF

d_gene: -
j_gene: TRBJ1-1
abundance: -
v_gene: TRBV10-3
CDR3nt: TGTGCCATCAGTGGTCCGGGGGGGAACACTGAAGCTTTCTTT
CDR3aa: CAISGPGGNTEAFF

d_gene: -
j_gene: TRBJ1-2
abundance: -
v_gene: TRBV7-2
CDR3nt: TGTGCCAGCAGCTTAGGGCCAGACTATGGCTACACCTTC
CDR3aa: CASSLGPDYGYTF

d_gene: TRBD1
j_gene: TRBJ2-7
abundance: few
v_gene: TRBV29-1
CDR3nt: TGCAGCGTGGGACCAGGGGGCCACGAGCAGTACTTC
CDR3aa: CSVGPGGHEQYF

d_gene: -
j_gene: TRBJ2-7
abundance: few
v_gene: TRBV20-1
CDR3nt: TGCAGTGCCGGACGAGGGGAGCAGTACTTC
CDR3aa: CSAGRGEQYF